This record concerns one T cell receptor (beta chain) sequence. Its target antigen remains unknown. The sample holds no much larger clone one base away, and base qualities are not on file. This record comes from a study of technical replicates of blood from four donors (dated by TCRdb to about 2017). The protocol used for the library was the immunoSEQ multiplex PCR assay. The clones in this table, taken by TCRdb from immuneACCESS, are in-frame only. Not every clone is retained; where verified, under half of the shortfall comes from an unresolved V gene, and the cause of the rest is unknown. This sample has over 70,000 clones in its table, and around 90% of those were observed once. The ten top clones hold 0.4% to 0.5% of the sample. CDR1 MNHEY and CDR2 SMNVEV were looked up in the germline V gene (reference sequence). At the junction V is shortened by 0 bases and J by 8 bases, with 13 bases in between. Including cysteine and phenylalanine, the CDR3 has 14 amino acids. The entry retains the CDR3 DNA only, 42 bases that are in frame from base 1.

This TCR derives from a human donor in good health. This chain joins TRBV27 to TRBJ1-2; the D segment could be TRBD1, given 5 matching bases. Sequences were obtained from T cells isolated from PBMCs. The CDR3 here reads CASSLSYSGYGYTF. Read as DNA, the sequence is TGTGCCAGCAGTTTATCGTATTCAGGGTACGGCTACACCTTC.